This T cell receptor beta chain was captured in a study of blood T cell repertoires in COVID-19. Study information: T cells, B-cell-depleted T cells, or PBMCs supplied cDNA or gDNA.

Only a few counts were recorded for this clone. Trimming removed 8 bases from V and 12 bases from J; junction bases left unmatched: 7. The CDR3 is 11 amino acids. Germline CDR1 reads SNHLY; CDR2 reads FYNNEI. This table comes from immunoSEQ multiplex PCR, and its TCRdb copy is limited to in-frame clones, with some not included. This sample has 250,000 or so clones, with roughly 86% found just once. Participants were aged 18 to 89 years from around 25 US areas. Two consecutive negative NP/OP PCR tests, clearance, or resolved symptoms defined Cohort 3 recovery. The rearrangement links TRBV2 to TRBJ1-1, with 9 bases lining up with TRBD1. The sequence derives from a woman aged 18-35 years who had recovered from COVID-19. Sequencing was carried out using PBMCs or T cells enriched from blood (not recorded which). In nucleotides, the CDR3 is TGTGCCAGCCACCCAGGGACAGGGCCTTTCTTT. It codes for CASHPGTGPFF. Looking up the rest from reference TRBV2 and TRBJ1-1 gives the full variable domain: EPEVTQTPSHQVTQMGQEVILRCVPISNHLYFYWYRQILGQKVEFLVSFYNNEISEKSEIFDDQFSVERPDGSNFTLKIRSTKLEDSAMYFCASHPGTGPFFGQGTRLTVV.